The source of this TCR beta chain is a study of cytomegalovirus exposure and HLA in healthy donors. Study results and caveats: The likely origin of a cluster of highly shared sequence variants was a sequencing artifact.

CDR3 length: 11 amino acids. V was trimmed by 8 bases and J by 14 bases, leaving 18 bases between them. From germline, CDR1 is MDHEN and CDR2 SYDVKM. On this clone: Antigen unknown.

PCR primers comprised 60 Vbeta and 13 Jbeta primers. TCRdb's copy holds only in-frame clones and misses some; the assay was immunoSEQ multiplex PCR. The table shows around 130,000 clones, with 65% to 85% occurring only once. The TCR comes from a woman between 40 and 55 years old in good health and CMV-seronegative. This rearrangement joins TRBV28 to TRBJ1-1; D perhaps matches TRBD1 (6 bases). Source material: PBMCs. CDR3 DNA sequence: TGTGCCAGCGGTCACCGGGACAATGGCTTCTTT. It specifies CASGHRDNGFF.